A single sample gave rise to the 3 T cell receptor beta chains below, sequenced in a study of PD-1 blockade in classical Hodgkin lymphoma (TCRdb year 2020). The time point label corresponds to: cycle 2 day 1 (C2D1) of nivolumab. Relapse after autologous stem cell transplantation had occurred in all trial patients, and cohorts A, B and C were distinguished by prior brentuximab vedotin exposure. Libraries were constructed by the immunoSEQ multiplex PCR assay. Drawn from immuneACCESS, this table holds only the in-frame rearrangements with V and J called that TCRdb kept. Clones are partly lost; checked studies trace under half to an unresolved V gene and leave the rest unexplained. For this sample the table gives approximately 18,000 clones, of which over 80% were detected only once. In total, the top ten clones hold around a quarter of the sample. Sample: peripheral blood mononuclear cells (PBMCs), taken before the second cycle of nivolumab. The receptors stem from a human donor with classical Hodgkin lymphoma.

CDR3 residues: CASSLGRRNTEAFF. DNA of the CDR3: TGTGCCAGCAGCTTGGGACGGAGGAACACTGAAGCTTTCTTT. The gene calls are TRBV5-8 and TRBJ1-1, with no clear D. Germline lookup yields CDR1 SGHTS and CDR2 YDEGEE. Trimming shortened V by 0 bases and J by 1 base, and 7 bases separated the two germline ends. The CDR3 is 14 residues long. Full variable domain (outside the CDR3, taken from reference TRBV5-8 and TRBJ1-1): EAGVTQSPTHLIKTRGQQATLRCSPISGHTSVYWYQQALGLGLQFLLWYDEGEERNRGNFPPRFSGRQFPNYSSELNVNALELEDSALYLCASSLGRRNTEAFFGQGTRLTVV.

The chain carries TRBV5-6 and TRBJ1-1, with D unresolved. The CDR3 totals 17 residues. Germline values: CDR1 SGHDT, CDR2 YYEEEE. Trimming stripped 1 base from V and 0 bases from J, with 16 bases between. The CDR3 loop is CASSLLREGSMNTEAFF. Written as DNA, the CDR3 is TGTGCCAGCAGCTTGTTGAGGGAGGGTTCCATGAACACTGAAGCTTTCTTT.

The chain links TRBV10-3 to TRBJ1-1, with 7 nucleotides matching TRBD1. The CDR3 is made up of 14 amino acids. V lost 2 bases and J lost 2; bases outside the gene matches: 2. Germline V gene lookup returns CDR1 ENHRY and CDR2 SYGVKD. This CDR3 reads CAISERQGNTEAFF. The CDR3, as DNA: TGTGCCATCAGTGAGAGACAGGGAAACACTGAAGCTTTCTTT.